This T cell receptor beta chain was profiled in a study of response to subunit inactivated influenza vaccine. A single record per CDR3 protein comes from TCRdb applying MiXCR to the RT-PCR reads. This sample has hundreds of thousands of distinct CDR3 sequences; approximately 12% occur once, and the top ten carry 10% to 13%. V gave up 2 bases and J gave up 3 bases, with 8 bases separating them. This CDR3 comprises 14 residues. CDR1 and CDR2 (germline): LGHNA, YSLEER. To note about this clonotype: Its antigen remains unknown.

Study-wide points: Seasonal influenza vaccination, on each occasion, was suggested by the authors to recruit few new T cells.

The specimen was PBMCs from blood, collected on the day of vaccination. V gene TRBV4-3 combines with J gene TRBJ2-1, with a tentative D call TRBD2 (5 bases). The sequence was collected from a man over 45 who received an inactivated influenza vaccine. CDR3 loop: CASSQSRDYNEQFF. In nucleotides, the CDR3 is TGCGCCAGCAGCCAAAGTCGGGACTACAATGAGCAGTTCTTC.